The 9 T cell receptor beta chains reported below all come from one sample, sequenced in a study of OX40 agonist ivuxolimab in advanced cancers. Sequencing was performed with immunoSEQ multiplex PCR; in TCRdb, only in-frame clones are kept and a portion is missing. This table holds about 64,000 clones, around 90% found once. The sample was CD4+ or CD8+ T cells sorted from blood, taken in a trial of the OX40 agonist ivuxolimab. Receptor source: an adult with an advanced solid tumor such as melanoma, head and neck, liver or kidney cancer.

CDR3 in amino acids: CASGDSGQANTGELFF. CDR3 nucleotides: TGTGCCAGTGGGGACTCGGGACAGGCGAACACCGGGGAGCTGTTTTTT. This chain links TRBV19 with TRBJ2-2, with 8 bases matching TRBD1. The J segment lost 0 bases and the V segment lost 8 bases, leaving 8 bases of the junction unmatched. The CDR3 is made up of 16 amino acids. Germline CDR1 and CDR2: LNHDA and SQIVND (reference sequence).

The gene calls are TRBV7-2 and TRBJ2-1, with a weak D call TRBD1 (6 bases). The CDR3 contains 12 residues. The germline V gene encodes CDR1 SGHTA and CDR2 FQGNSA. Trimming pared 3 bases from V and 10 bases from J, leaving 10 bases between. CDR3 nucleotide sequence: TGTGCCAGCAGCTTTACAGGGAGAGAGCAGTTCTTC. This gives the protein CASSFTGREQFF. Variable domain in full (rest from reference TRBV7-2 and TRBJ2-1): GAGVSQSPSNKVTEKGKDVELRCDPISGHTALYWYRQSLGQGLEFLIYFQGNSAPDKSGLPSDRFSAERTGGSVSTLTIQRTQQEDSAVYLCASSFTGREQFFGPGTRLTVL.

This chain's CDR3 is CASSLAGNTEAFF. The CDR3 bases are TGTGCCAGCAGCTTAGCCGGCAACACTGAAGCTTTCTTT. The rearrangement links TRBV11-3 to TRBJ1-1; unclear D gene. Trimming left V 1 base short and J 2 bases short, with 5 bases between. The germline V gene encodes CDR1 SGHNT and CDR2 YENEEA. This CDR3 has 13 residues.

The chain couples TRBV7-3 to TRBJ1-2, with D uncertain. Deletions cut 5 bases from V and 8 bases from J, with 15 bases between. The V gene's germline CDR1 is SGHTA and CDR2 FQGTGA. CDR3 length equals 13 residues. CDR3 in amino acids: CASSPGQSLGYTF. CDR3 sequence (DNA): TGTGCCAGCAGCCCCGGCCAGTCATTAGGCTACACCTTC.

The chain carries TRBV18 and TRBJ1-4; no definite D call. Deletions cut 6 bases from V and 0 bases from J, with 5 bases between. The germline V gene encodes CDR1 KGHSH and CDR2 LQKENI. The CDR3 spans 13 residues. In nucleotides, the CDR3 is TGTGCCAGCTCGGACGCAACTAATGAAAAACTGTTTTTT. Its protein product is CASSDATNEKLFF.

The genes are TRBV28 and TRBJ1-5, with D unresolved. The V end lost 6 bases, the J end lost 0 bases, and 3 bases lay between the germline ends. Germline V gene sequence: CDR1 MDHEN, CDR2 SYDVKM. The length of the CDR3 is 12 residues. The chain's CDR3 is CASRDSNQPQHF. CDR3 nucleotide sequence: TGTGCCAGCAGGGATAGCAATCAGCCCCAGCATTTT.

This clone appeared a few times. V and J are TRBV7-9 and TRBJ1-1; 7 bases line up with TRBD1. The CDR3 is made up of 14 amino acids. The germline gives CDR1 SEHNR, CDR2 FQNEAQ (reference sequence). J lost 4 bases, V lost 1 base, and 3 bases had no gene match. CDR3 DNA sequence: TGTGCCAGCAGCTTAGAACAGGGGATCACTGAAGCTTTCTTT. This encodes CASSLEQGITEAFF.

The chain recombines TRBV11-3 with TRBJ2-2, with 9 bases lining up with TRBD2. V lost 4 bases and J lost 7; bases outside the gene matches: 10. Per germline, CDR1 SGHNT and CDR2 YENEEA. The CDR3 extends over 16 amino acids. The chain's CDR3 is CASSSGGRARGGELFF. The CDR3, as DNA: TGTGCCAGCAGCTCCGGCGGGAGGGCCAGGGGCGGGGAGCTGTTTTTT.

The V and J genes are TRBV6-6 and TRBJ2-2; TRBD1 matches 7 bases. The CDR3 has 12 amino acids. Germline values: CDR1 MNHNY, CDR2 SVGAGI (reference sequence). With V trimmed by 11 bases and J by 5 bases, 5 bases remained unmatched. CDR3 DNA sequence: TGTGCCGGCGGACAGGTAACCGGGGAGCTGTTTTTT. It yields the protein CAGGQVTGELFF.